Listed below are T cell receptor beta chains from one sample, sequenced in a study of T cells after yellow fever vaccination. A single record per CDR3 protein comes from TCRdb applying MiXCR to the 5' RACE reads. In the table there are about 68,000 distinct CDR3 sequences, over 6.5% of which are singletons. The sequenced sample was CD8+ T cells sorted from PBMCs, obtained roughly 46 days after the first yellow fever vaccination. Source of these receptors: a man between 18 and 29 years old who received the YFV17D yellow fever vaccine. Both conserved end residues are part of each CDR3. Fields, in order: D gene, V gene, clone size, J gene, CDR3 protein. The D gene is left open where the match is weak. Some rows have no size entry. The others give once, few or many, or a class for an expanded clone.

D: NA
V: TRBV6-5
size: many
J: TRBJ2-3
CDR3: CASSYSGGGTDTQYF

D: TRBD2
V: TRBV7-9
size: many
J: TRBJ2-7
CDR3: CASNPGGDNEQYF

D: NA
V: TRBV10-2
size: many
J: TRBJ2-2
CDR3: CASSALRGPTRELFF

D: NA
V: TRBV6-2/TRBV6-3
size: many
J: TRBJ2-1
CDR3: CASSYSSLDGFNEQFF

D: TRBD2
V: TRBV28
size: many
J: TRBJ2-3
CDR3: CASSLWTSGTDTQYF

D: NA
V: TRBV7-9
size: few
J: TRBJ1-2
CDR3: CASTLPGQSYGYTF

D: NA
V: TRBV5-6
size: many
J: TRBJ2-3
CDR3: CASSFLTTRDTQYF

D: TRBD2
V: TRBV7-9
size: many
J: TRBJ2-5
CDR3: CASTGLAENWYQETQYF

D: NA
V: TRBV5-1
size: many
J: TRBJ2-7
CDR3: CASSPLTWAGYEQYF

D: NA
V: TRBV29-1
size: NA
J: TRBJ1-4
CDR3: CSVEGGYGNEKLFF

D: TRBD1
V: TRBV29-1
size: many
J: TRBJ1-1
CDR3: CSVTPSGGEKGNTEAFF

D: NA
V: TRBV19
size: NA
J: TRBJ1-2
CDR3: CASSFNGPSDYTF

D: TRBD1
V: TRBV29-1
size: many
J: TRBJ2-2
CDR3: CSGQGAGTGELFF

D: TRBD2
V: TRBV4-2
size: NA
J: TRBJ2-3
CDR3: CASSQDRSGGPTDTQYF

D: NA
V: TRBV7-9
size: many
J: TRBJ1-1
CDR3: CASSLPGETEAFF

D: NA
V: TRBV20-1
size: many
J: TRBJ1-2
CDR3: CSATRGGYTF

D: NA
V: TRBV5-1
size: NA
J: TRBJ1-2
CDR3: CASGLTLEYGYTF

D: TRBD1
V: TRBV4-3
size: NA
J: TRBJ1-1
CDR3: CASSQNGQGPAGAFF

D: TRBD1
V: TRBV12-3/TRBV12-4
size: NA
J: TRBJ1-5
CDR3: CASSLAPGQGTSSNQPQHF

D: TRBD1
V: TRBV5-5
size: few
J: TRBJ1-5
CDR3: CASSLVGQGRQPQHF

D: TRBD1
V: TRBV4-3
size: many
J: TRBJ2-2
CDR3: CASSQEERTGAPDTGELFF

D: TRBD2
V: TRBV7-6
size: many
J: TRBJ2-7
CDR3: CASSSRLAGGSYEQYF

D: NA
V: TRBV5-4
size: NA
J: TRBJ1-1
CDR3: CASSLGPLMNTEAFF

D: NA
V: TRBV7-9
size: many
J: TRBJ1-2
CDR3: CASSLYGGQEGYTF

D: NA
V: TRBV4-3
size: many
J: TRBJ2-7
CDR3: CASSQESSLSYEQYF

D: NA
V: TRBV4-2
size: many
J: TRBJ2-2
CDR3: CASSRIKAEELFF

D: NA
V: TRBV12-3/TRBV12-4
size: NA
J: TRBJ2-7
CDR3: CASSFRMPYEQYF

D: NA
V: TRBV4-3
size: many
J: TRBJ2-1
CDR3: CASSKGWESSYNEQFF

D: TRBD2
V: TRBV7-2
size: many
J: TRBJ2-5
CDR3: CASSLEPSGQETQYF

D: TRBD2
V: TRBV3-1
size: many
J: TRBJ2-3
CDR3: CASSLLAGGPITDTQYF